This entry lists 24 T cell receptor beta chains sequenced from one sample in a study of blood T cells in healthy people across ages. A second PCR of roughly 7 to 11 cycles used a sample-barcoded 5' primer and a J-beta primer mix. TCRdb reprocessed the 5' RACE reads with MiXCR, giving one entry per CDR3 protein. The sample carries roughly 1,000,000 distinct CDR3 sequences, approximately 25% recorded once. These data also featured in a second study, about T cells of mothers and their children.

The sample taken for sequencing was blood. The origin of the receptors is a girl aged 2-10 years in good health.

In its sample, this clonotype was seen a few times. The chain couples TRBV20-1 to TRBJ2-2, with D possibly being TRBD2 (5 bases). Germline CDR1 and CDR2: DFQATT and SNEGSKA (reference sequence). The CDR3 runs 17 residues. V was cut by 3 bases and J by 6 bases, with 23 bases left in between. The CDR3 is CSARGSVFWESPGELFF. In DNA, the CDR3 is TGCAGTGCTAGGGGCTCCGTGTTTTGGGAGTCTCCCGGGGAGCTGTTTTTT.

The rearrangement joins TRBV7-9 to TRBJ1-3; D is unresolved. The germline V and J ends were trimmed by 4 bases and 4 bases, with 14 bases remaining between them. The CDR3 loop spans 15 amino acids. Per germline, CDR1 SEHNR and CDR2 FQNEAQ (reference sequence). CDR3 bases: TGTGCCAGCAGCTCAACCTCAGCGGGGGGAAACACCATATATTTT. Its translation: CASSSTSAGGNTIYF.

This clonotype appeared many times. The chain links TRBV28 to TRBJ2-5; 12 bases fit TRBD1. Germline V gives CDR1 MDHEN, CDR2 SYDVKM. The CDR3 consists of 15 residues. The trim removed 8 bases at V and 4 bases at J, leaving 8 bases unmatched. The CDR3 loop is CASSPGQGARETQYF. The CDR3 DNA reads TGTGCCAGCTCGCCGGGACAGGGGGCGAGAGAGACCCAGTACTTC.

The V call is TRBV29-1, the J call TRBJ1-2; tentative D call: TRBD1 (5 bases). Germline values: CDR1 SQVTM, CDR2 ANQGSEA. This CDR3 spans 14 amino acids. Trimming took off 3 bases at V and 4 bases at J, with 15 bases between the two ends. CDR3 residues: CSVEEAGGGYGYTF. In DNA form, the CDR3 reads TGCAGCGTTGAGGAGGCGGGGGGGGGCTATGGCTACACCTTC. The entire variable domain, with the rest obtained from reference TRBV29-1 and TRBJ1-2, is as follows: SAVISQKPSRDICQRGTSLTIQCQVDSQVTMMFWYRQQPGQSLTLIATANQGSEATYESGFVIDKFPISRPNLTFSTLTVSNMSPEDSSIYLCSVEEAGGGYGYTFGSGTRLTVV.

CDR3: CASSFRGTSSYEQYF. The CDR3 bases are TGTGCCAGCAGCTTCAGGGGGACGTCCTCCTACGAGCAGTACTTC. V and J are TRBV7-9 and TRBJ2-7, with 7 nucleotides matching TRBD1. Germline-derived CDR1 and CDR2 are SEHNR and FQNEAQ (reference sequence). J gave up 0 bases and V 3 bases, and 5 bases lay outside the gene matches. CDR3 size: 15 residues. The whole variable domain, filled in from reference TRBV7-9 and TRBJ2-7, reads DTGVSQNPRHKITKRGQNVTFRCDPISEHNRLYWYRQTLGQGPEFLTYFQNEAQLEKSRLLSDRFSAERPKGSFSTLEIQRTEQGDSAMYLCASSFRGTSSYEQYFGPGTRLTVT.

In its sample, this clonotype was seen a few times. The V call is TRBV7-2, the J call TRBJ2-5; no reliable D call. With 5 bases removed from V and 6 bases from J, the gap between germline ends came to 19 bases. This CDR3 region has 15 residues. Per germline, CDR1 SGHTA and CDR2 FQGNSA. The CDR3 sequence: CASSPRNPGGKTQYF. For the CDR3, the DNA is TGTGCCAGCAGCCCCCGAAACCCTGGCGGAAAGACCCAGTACTTC.

The chain uses TRBV12-5 and TRBJ2-4; D assignment may be TRBD1 or TRBD2 (5 bases each). In germline, CDR1 is LGHNT, CDR2 FRNRAP. CDR3 size: 17 residues. V lost 1 base and J lost 1, with 14 bases in between. The DNA of the CDR3 is TGTGCTAGTGGTTTGGACGCCTTCTGGGGGGCCAAAAACATTCAGTACTTC. Protein: CASGLDAFWGAKNIQYF. Together with reference TRBV12-5 and TRBJ2-4, the CDR3 gives the full variable domain: DARVTQTPRHKVTEMGQEVTMRCQPILGHNTVFWYRQTMMQGLELLAYFRNRAPLDDSGMPKDRFSAEMPDATLATLKIQPSEPRDSAVYFCASGLDAFWGAKNIQYFGAGTRLSVL.

This clonotype was counted between two and nine times. The chain carries TRBV20-1 and TRBJ2-1, with D maybe TRBD1 (6 bases). This CDR3 comprises 15 residues. Germline V gene data show CDR1 as DFQATT and CDR2 as SNEGSKA (reference sequence). Trimming took off 2 bases at V and 0 bases at J, with 11 bases between the two ends. The CDR3 loop is CSARFKGVSYNEQFF. The CDR3 DNA is TGCAGTGCTAGATTTAAGGGGGTCTCCTACAATGAGCAGTTCTTC.

The rearrangement uses TRBV7-9 and TRBJ2-1; D is uncertain. V shed 3 bases and J shed 2 bases, with 5 bases lying between them. This CDR3 is 13 amino acids long. Looked up from germline, CDR1 is SEHNR and CDR2 is FQNEAQ (reference sequence). The chain's CDR3 is CASSFVTYNEQFF. The CDR3 region has the DNA TGTGCCAGCAGCTTCGTAACCTACAATGAGCAGTTCTTC. The full variable domain, its missing parts supplied by reference TRBV7-9 and TRBJ2-1, is DTGVSQNPRHKITKRGQNVTFRCDPISEHNRLYWYRQTLGQGPEFLTYFQNEAQLEKSRLLSDRFSAERPKGSFSTLEIQRTEQGDSAMYLCASSFVTYNEQFFGPGTRLTVL.

The CDR3 loop is CASSRRVAGVYSYNEQFF. The CDR3 coding sequence is TGTGCCAGCAGCCGTCGGGTAGCGGGAGTGTACTCCTACAATGAGCAGTTCTTC. V and J are TRBV6-1 and TRBJ2-1; the match to TRBD2 covers 9 bases. In germline, CDR1 is MNHNS, CDR2 SASEGT. CDR3 length: 18 amino acids. V trimming: 6 bases; J trimming: 0 bases; junction bases outside the gene matches: 12.

This clonotype occurred a few times. The CDR3 DNA reads TGCAGTGCTAAGAACGACTACGAGCAGTACTTC. Residues: CSAKNDYEQYF. The V call is TRBV20-1, the J call TRBJ2-7; the D is unclear. V was cut by 4 bases and J by 3 bases, with 7 bases left in between. The CDR3 runs to 11 residues. Germline CDR1 reads DFQATT; CDR2 reads SNEGSKA (reference sequence).

In this sample, this clonotype turned up a few times. This chain links TRBV4-2 with TRBJ1-1; D call uncertain. This CDR3 contains 15 residues. Germline V lookup: CDR1 LGHNA, CDR2 YNFKEQ. Between the trimmed V and J ends, which lost 1 base and 2 bases, there was a span of 11 bases. The CDR3 is CASSQVADFNTEAFF. The CDR3 DNA sequence: TGTGCCAGCAGCCAAGTAGCGGACTTCAACACTGAAGCTTTCTTT.

This clonotype has more than one count but fewer than ten. The chain links TRBV4-3 to TRBJ1-4; possible D gene TRBD1, 5 bases. The CDR3 sequence is 15 residues long. V shed 5 bases and J shed 5 bases, with 15 bases lying between them. Germline CDR1 LGHNA, CDR2 YSLEER. In DNA, the CDR3 is TGCGCCAGCAGCGGGACTAGGGCGAACAATGAAAAACTGTTTTTT. Protein product: CASSGTRANNEKLFF.

V usage is TRBV27 and J usage is TRBJ2-5; D gene ambiguous. CDR1 and CDR2 (germline): MNHEY, SMNVEV (reference sequence). With 0 bases removed from V and 2 bases from J, the gap between germline ends came to 10 bases. CDR3 length equals 15 residues. DNA of the CDR3: TGTGCCAGCAGTTTATCGTTCCAGCGACAAGAGACCCAGTACTTC. Protein: CASSLSFQRQETQYF.

This clonotype was counted between two and nine times. The chain carries TRBV28 and TRBJ2-5; 7 bases match TRBD1. This CDR3 is 14 amino acids long. V was clipped by 5 bases and J by 4 bases; unmatched bases: 7. CDR1 and CDR2 (germline): MDHEN, SYDVKM. The CDR3: CASSPEQGLETQYF. In DNA, the CDR3 is TGTGCCAGCAGTCCAGAACAGGGGTTAGAGACCCAGTACTTC.

This clonotype was detected only a few times. The rearrangement uses TRBV11-2 and TRBJ2-2, with D uncertain. Germline V lookup: CDR1 SGHAT, CDR2 FQNNGV. The ends were cut back, 4 bases at V and 6 bases at J, with 15 bases in the middle. The CDR3 sequence is 15 residues long. CDR3 bases: TGTGCCAGCAGCTCCTTTGCCCCCACACCCGGGGAGCTGTTTTTT. Its translation is CASSSFAPTPGELFF. Looking up the rest from reference TRBV11-2 and TRBJ2-2 gives the full variable domain: EAGVAQSPRYKIIEKRQSVAFWCNPISGHATLYWYQQILGQGPKLLIQFQNNGVVDDSQLPKDRFSAERLKGVDSTLKIQPAKLEDSAVYLCASSSFAPTPGELFFGEGSRLTVL.

This clonotype was counted only a few times. The chain couples TRBV20-1 to TRBJ2-3; D gene uncertain. CDR1 is DFQATT, CDR2 SNEGSKA, per germline (reference sequence). The CDR3 contains 14 residues. Trimming shortened V by 4 bases and J by 4 bases, and 15 bases separated the two germline ends. The CDR3 reads CSAITAKGADTQYF. CDR3 nucleotides: TGCAGTGCTATCACCGCAAAGGGCGCAGATACGCAGTATTTT.

This clonotype was counted a few times. The genes are TRBV12-3 or TRBV12-4 and TRBJ1-1, with D possibly TRBD1 on 6 matching bases. There are 13 residues in the CDR3. V gave up 1 base and J gave up 6 bases, with 9 bases separating them. The CDR3 loop reads CASSLEGVPEAFF. Here the CDR3 DNA reads TGTGCCAGCAGTTTAGAGGGGGTTCCTGAAGCTTTCTTT.

The chain recombines TRBV7-2 with TRBJ2-5, with D perhaps matching TRBD1 (5 bases). Between the trimmed V and J ends, which lost 5 bases and 5 bases, there was a span of 15 bases. This CDR3 comprises 14 residues. The germline gives CDR1 SGHTA, CDR2 FQGNSA. The chain's CDR3 is CASSPGPERETQYF. The CDR3 DNA sequence: TGTGCCAGCAGCCCAGGGCCTGAACGGGAGACCCAGTACTTC. Full variable domain (remainder filled in from reference TRBV7-2 and TRBJ2-5): GAGVSQSPSNKVTEKGKDVELRCDPISGHTALYWYRQSLGQGLEFLIYFQGNSAPDKSGLPSDRFSAERTGGSVSTLTIQRTQQEDSAVYLCASSPGPERETQYFGPGTRLLVL.

The rearrangement joins TRBV3-1 to TRBJ2-3, with D unresolved. The V gene lost 1 base and the J gene lost 2 bases, with 13 bases spanning the gap. CDR3 length: 16 amino acids. CDR1 LGHDT and CDR2 YNNKEL come from the germline V gene (reference sequence). The CDR3 DNA reads as TGTGCCAGCAGCCAAGTCGGAAACGAGCACACAGATACGCAGTATTTT. Protein product: CASSQVGNEHTDTQYF.

The genes are TRBV29-1 and TRBJ1-1, with D uncertain. This CDR3 contains 11 residues. The V gene lost 5 bases and the J gene lost 8 bases, with 12 bases spanning the gap. Germline-derived CDR1 and CDR2 are SQVTM and ANQGSEA. CDR3 nucleotides: TGCAGCGTTCAGACCCCCCGGGAAGCTTTCTTT. This sequence encodes CSVQTPREAFF. The full variable domain, completed using reference TRBV29-1 and TRBJ1-1, is SAVISQKPSRDICQRGTSLTIQCQVDSQVTMMFWYRQQPGQSLTLIATANQGSEATYESGFVIDKFPISRPNLTFSTLTVSNMSPEDSSIYLCSVQTPREAFFGQGTRLTVV.

The chain combines TRBV28 with TRBJ1-5; 10 nucleotides line up with TRBD1. Trimming removed 5 bases from V and 6 bases from J; junction bases left unmatched: 7. CDR1 and CDR2 from the germline V gene are MDHEN and SYDVKM. The CDR3 runs 15 residues. The DNA of the CDR3 is TGTGCCAGCAGTCCGGACAGGGGGGGATCTCAGCCCCAGCATTTT. Encoded protein: CASSPDRGGSQPQHF.

V gene TRBV7-9 combines with J gene TRBJ2-5, with 8 bases that match TRBD1. Per the germline V gene, CDR1 is SEHNR and CDR2 is FQNEAQ (reference sequence). The CDR3 sequence is 15 residues long. J lost 4 bases, V lost 5 bases, and 9 bases had no gene match. DNA of the CDR3: TGTGCCAGCAGCGGACGACAGGGGAACGGAGAGACCCAGTACTTC. Amino acids: CASSGRQGNGETQYF.

The chain combines TRBV29-1 with TRBJ2-5; D perhaps matches TRBD2 (5 bases). Trimming removed 7 bases at V and 2 bases at J, with 8 bases between. Germline CDR1 and CDR2: SQVTM and ANQGSEA. The CDR3 sequence is 11 residues long. The CDR3 sequence: CSAERQETQYF. CDR3 nucleotide sequence: TGCAGCGCTGAGCGGCAAGAGACCCAGTACTTC.